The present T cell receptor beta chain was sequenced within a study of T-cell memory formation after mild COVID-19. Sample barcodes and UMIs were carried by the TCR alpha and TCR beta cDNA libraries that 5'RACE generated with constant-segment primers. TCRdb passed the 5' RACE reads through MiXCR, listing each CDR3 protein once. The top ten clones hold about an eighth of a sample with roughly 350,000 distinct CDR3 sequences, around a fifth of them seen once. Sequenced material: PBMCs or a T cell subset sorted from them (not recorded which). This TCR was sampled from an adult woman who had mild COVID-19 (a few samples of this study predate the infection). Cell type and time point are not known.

CDR3 DNA: TGTGCCAGCAGCTTAGAAGGAGGTCTAGCGGGACTCTACAATGAGCAGTTCTTC. It codes for CASSLEGGLAGLYNEQFF. The rearrangement uses TRBV7-2 and TRBJ2-1; 9 bases are shared with TRBD2. After removal of 1 base from V and 3 bases from J, the junction contained 10 bases not matched to a gene. The CDR3 totals 18 residues. Germline V gene data show CDR1 as SGHTA and CDR2 as FQGNSA.